This T cell receptor (beta chain) comes out of a study of T cell responses to AZD1222 COVID-19 vaccine. General study findings and limits: Seropositive at baseline were only a handful of AZD1222 recipients. The study found Spike-specific TCR breadth and depth rose after two AZD1222 doses. Along spike, vaccine-associated CD4 TCRs were found throughout, with dominance at 160-218 and 743-854.

Only in-frame clones appear in the TCRdb table, and some are missing; sequencing was by immunoSEQ multiplex PCR. The data hold about 150,000 clones, with more than 80% observed a single time. With regard to this clone: Its specificity is not known. At one end, the junction sequence differs from germline, possibly due to a read error.

Per germline, CDR1 SGHNT and CDR2 YYREEE (reference sequence). The CDR3 runs to 16 residues. Pooling was applied to second doses at about 4 or about 12 weeks. The clonotype originates from an adult who received the AZD1222 COVID-19 vaccine. V and J are TRBV5-4 and TRBJ2-4, with 9 bases lining up with TRBD1. This sample comprised peripheral blood, obtained 28 days after the second AZD1222 dose. CDR3 nucleotides: TGTGCCAGCAGTTTGGGACAGGGACAAGCCAAAAACATTCAGTACTTC. This gives the protein CASSLGQGQAKNIQYF.